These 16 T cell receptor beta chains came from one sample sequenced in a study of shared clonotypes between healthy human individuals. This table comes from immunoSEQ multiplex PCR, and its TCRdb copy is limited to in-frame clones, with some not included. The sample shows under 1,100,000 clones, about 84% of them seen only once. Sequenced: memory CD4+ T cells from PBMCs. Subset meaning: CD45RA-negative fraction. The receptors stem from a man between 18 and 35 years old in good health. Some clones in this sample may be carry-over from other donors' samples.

The CDR3: CASSQGGPREAFF. As DNA, the CDR3 is TGTGCCAGCAGTCAGGGGGGACCCCGCGAAGCTTTCTTT. The rearrangement links TRBV6-1 to TRBJ1-1; 7 positions match TRBD1. Germline lookup yields CDR1 MNHNS and CDR2 SASEGT. The ends lost 5 bases at V and 8 bases at J; junction bases unmatched: 8. CDR3 size: 13 residues.

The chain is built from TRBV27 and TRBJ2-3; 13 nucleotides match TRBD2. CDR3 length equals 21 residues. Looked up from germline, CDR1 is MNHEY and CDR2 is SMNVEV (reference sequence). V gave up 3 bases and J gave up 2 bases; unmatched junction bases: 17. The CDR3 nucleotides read TGTGCCAGCAGTTTGACCCTACCCGGACTAGCGGGAGTTCGTAACACAGATACGCAGTATTTT. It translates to CASSLTLPGLAGVRNTDTQYF.

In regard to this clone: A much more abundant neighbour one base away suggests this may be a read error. The chain's CDR3 is CAWSLQRNHGYTF. In nucleotides, the CDR3 is TGTGCCTGGAGCCTTCAGAGGAACCATGGCTACACCTTC. The rearrangement uses TRBV30 and TRBJ1-2; no clear D gene. V gave up 3 bases and J gave up 6 bases, with 14 bases separating them. The germline CDR1 and CDR2 sequences are GTSNPN and SVGIG (reference sequence). This CDR3 is 13 amino acids long.

In DNA, the CDR3 is TGTGCCAGCAGGGGCGTTTACGGGCTAGCGGGAATAGATACGCAGTATTTT. It specifies CASRGVYGLAGIDTQYF. The chain combines TRBV28 with TRBJ2-3; 9 bases align to TRBD2. The CDR3 is made up of 17 amino acids. CDR1 and CDR2 (germline): MDHEN, SYDVKM. Trimming removed 6 bases from V and 5 bases from J; junction bases left unmatched: 15.

CDR3 region: CASSSTWGPATNEKLFF. The CDR3 DNA is TGTGCCAGCAGCTCAACCTGGGGGCCTGCAACTAATGAAAAACTGTTTTTT. The chain has TRBV7-6 and TRBJ1-4; a possible D gene is TRBD1 (6 bases). The CDR3 length is 17 residues. V lost 4 bases and J lost 0, with 15 bases in between. The germline gives CDR1 SGHVS, CDR2 FNYEAQ.

This CDR3 is CASSSDQWRTTEQYF. CDR3 in DNA: TGTGCCAGCAGCTCTGACCAATGGAGGACTACCGAGCAGTACTTC. The chain recombines TRBV5-6 with TRBJ2-7, with D perhaps matching TRBD2 (6 bases). CDR3 length: 15 residues. Germline V lookup: CDR1 SGHDT, CDR2 YYEEEE. Trimming pared 3 bases from V and 6 bases from J, leaving 19 bases between.

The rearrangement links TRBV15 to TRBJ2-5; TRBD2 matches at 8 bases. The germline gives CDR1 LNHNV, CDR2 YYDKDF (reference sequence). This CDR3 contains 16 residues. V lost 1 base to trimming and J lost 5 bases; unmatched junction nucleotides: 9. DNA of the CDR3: TGTGCCACCAGCAGAGCCGGCCGGGGGGGCAGTGAGACCCAGTACTTC. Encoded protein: CATSRAGRGGSETQYF.

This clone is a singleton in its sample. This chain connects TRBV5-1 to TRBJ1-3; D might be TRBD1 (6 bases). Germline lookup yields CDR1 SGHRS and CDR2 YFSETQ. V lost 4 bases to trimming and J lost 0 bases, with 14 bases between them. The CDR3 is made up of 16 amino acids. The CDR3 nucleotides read TGCGCCAGCAGCGATCCTCAGGGGCCCTCTGGAAACACCATATATTTT. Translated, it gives CASSDPQGPSGNTIYF.

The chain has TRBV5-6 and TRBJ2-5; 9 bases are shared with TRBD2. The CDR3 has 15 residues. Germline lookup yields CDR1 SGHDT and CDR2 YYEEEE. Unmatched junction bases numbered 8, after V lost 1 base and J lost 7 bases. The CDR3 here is CASSLWLAGSGTQYF. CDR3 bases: TGTGCCAGCAGCTTGTGGCTAGCGGGAAGTGGGACCCAGTACTTC.

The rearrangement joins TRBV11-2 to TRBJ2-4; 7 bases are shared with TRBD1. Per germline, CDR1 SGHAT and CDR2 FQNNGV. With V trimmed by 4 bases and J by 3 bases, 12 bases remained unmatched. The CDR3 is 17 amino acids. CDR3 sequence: CASSSPSWAGGKNIQYF. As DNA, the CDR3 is TGTGCCAGCAGCTCGCCGTCCTGGGCAGGGGGCAAAAACATTCAGTACTTC.

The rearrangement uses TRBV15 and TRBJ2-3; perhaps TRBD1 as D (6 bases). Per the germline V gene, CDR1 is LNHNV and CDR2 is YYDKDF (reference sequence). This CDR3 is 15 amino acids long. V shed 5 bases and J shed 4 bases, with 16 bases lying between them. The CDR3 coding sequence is TGTGCCACCAGCGGTGGAACAGGGTGGGCAGATACGCAGTATTTT. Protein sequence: CATSGGTGWADTQYF.

The CDR3 here is CSVDTVNTEAFF. CDR3 sequence (DNA): TGCAGCGTCGATACAGTGAACACTGAAGCTTTCTTT. J is TRBJ1-1 and V is TRBV29-1; D is ambiguous. V was trimmed by 6 bases and J by 0 bases, leaving 8 bases between them. CDR3 size: 12 residues. Germline values: CDR1 SQVTM, CDR2 ANQGSEA.

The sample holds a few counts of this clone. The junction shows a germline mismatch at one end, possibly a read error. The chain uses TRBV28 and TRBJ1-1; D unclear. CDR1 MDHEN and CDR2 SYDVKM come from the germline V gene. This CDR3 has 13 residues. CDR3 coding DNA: TGTGCCGGCAGTTCTACCGCTACCAGCGAAGCTTTCTTT. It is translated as CAGSSTATSEAFF.

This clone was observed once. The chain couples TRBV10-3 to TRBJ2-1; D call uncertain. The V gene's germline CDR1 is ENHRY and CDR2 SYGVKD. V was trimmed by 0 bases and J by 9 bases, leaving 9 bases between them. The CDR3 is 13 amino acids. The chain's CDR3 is CAISESGGIEQFF. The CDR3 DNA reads TGTGCCATCAGTGAGTCGGGTGGGATTGAGCAGTTCTTC.

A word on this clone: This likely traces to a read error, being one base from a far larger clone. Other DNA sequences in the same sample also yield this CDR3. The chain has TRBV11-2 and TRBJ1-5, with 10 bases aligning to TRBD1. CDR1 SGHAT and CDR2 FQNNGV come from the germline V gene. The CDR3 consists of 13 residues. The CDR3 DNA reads TGTGCCAGCAGCTGGACAGGGGGTCAGCCCCAGCACTTT. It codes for CASSWTGGQPQHF.

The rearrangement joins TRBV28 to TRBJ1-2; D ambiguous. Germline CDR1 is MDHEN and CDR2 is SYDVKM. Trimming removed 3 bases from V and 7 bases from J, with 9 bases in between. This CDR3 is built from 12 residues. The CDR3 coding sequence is TGTGCCAGCAGTTTCTCTGATGGTGGCTACACCTTC. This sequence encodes CASSFSDGGYTF.